This T cell receptor beta chain was observed in a study of shared clonotypes between healthy human individuals. The table came from immunoSEQ multiplex PCR; TCRdb's copy has only in-frame clones and leaves some out. The sample contains about 460,000 clones, more than 70% of which appear only once. V dropped 4 bases and J dropped 5 bases, with 12 bases sitting between them. The V gene's germline CDR1 is ENHRY and CDR2 SYGVKD. This CDR3 region has 13 residues. Input material: PBMCs. The rearrangement links TRBV10-3 to TRBJ2-7, with D possibly matching TRBD1 (5 bases). This receptor was identified in a middle-aged woman in good health. Some clones in this sample may be carry-over from other donors' samples. The CDR3: CAISAAKGNEQYF. The CDR3 DNA follows: TGTGCCATCAGTGCCGCCAAGGGGAACGAGCAGTACTTC.